This T cell receptor beta chain was sequenced during a study of control samples from healthy donors and cancer patients. The protocol was immunoSEQ multiplex PCR, while the TCRdb copy is restricted to in-frame clones and leaves out a portion. The repertoire holds under 450,000 clones, with roughly 90% as singletons. The CDR3 is 16 amino acids. The V gene end was trimmed by 4 bases and the J gene end by 3 bases; junction bases not matched to a gene: 10. Per the germline V gene, CDR1 is SGHRS and CDR2 is YFSETQ. V and J are TRBV5-1 and TRBJ2-7; 10 bases align to TRBD2. The source material was PBMCs. This TCR was sampled from a man aged 35-49 years with head and neck cancer. This chain's CDR3 is CASSGGGGLADYEQYF. The CDR3 nucleotides read TGCGCCAGCAGCGGAGGTGGTGGACTAGCGGACTACGAGCAGTACTTC.